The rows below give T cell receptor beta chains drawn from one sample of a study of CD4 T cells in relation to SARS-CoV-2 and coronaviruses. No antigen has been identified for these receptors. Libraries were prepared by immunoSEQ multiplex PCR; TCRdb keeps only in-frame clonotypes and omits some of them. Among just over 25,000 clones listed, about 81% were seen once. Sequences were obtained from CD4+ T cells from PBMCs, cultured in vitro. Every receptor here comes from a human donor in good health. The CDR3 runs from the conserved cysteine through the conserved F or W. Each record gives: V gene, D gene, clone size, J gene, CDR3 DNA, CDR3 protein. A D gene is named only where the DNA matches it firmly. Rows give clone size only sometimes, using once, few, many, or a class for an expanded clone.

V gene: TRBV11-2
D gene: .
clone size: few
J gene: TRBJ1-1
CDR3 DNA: TGTGCCAGCACCGCGGGGTCCAGAAACACTGAAGCTTTCTTT
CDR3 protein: CASTAGSRNTEAFF

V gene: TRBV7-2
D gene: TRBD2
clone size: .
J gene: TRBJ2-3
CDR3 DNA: TGTGCCAGCAGCGGAGCGGGGGGGCCAGCAGATACGCAGTATTTT
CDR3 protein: CASSGAGGPADTQYF

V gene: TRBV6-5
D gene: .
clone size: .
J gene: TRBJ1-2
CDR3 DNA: TGTGCCAGCACCGAAGAAGGGGGAGCTAACTATGGCTACACCTTC
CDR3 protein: CASTEEGGANYGYTF

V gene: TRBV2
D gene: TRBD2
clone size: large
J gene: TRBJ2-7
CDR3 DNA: TGTGCCAGCACCCTAGCGGGGGGGCTCAACGAGCAGTACTTC
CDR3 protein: CASTLAGGLNEQYF

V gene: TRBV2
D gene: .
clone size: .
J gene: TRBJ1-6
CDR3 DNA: TGTGCCAGCGGAGGGCGGCAGAATTCACCCCTCCACTTT
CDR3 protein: CASGGRQNSPLHF

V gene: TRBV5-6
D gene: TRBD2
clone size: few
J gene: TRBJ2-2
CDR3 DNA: TGTGCCAGCAGCTTCGGGAGGGGGTACAGGAACACCGGGGAGCTGTTTTTT
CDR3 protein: CASSFGRGYRNTGELFF

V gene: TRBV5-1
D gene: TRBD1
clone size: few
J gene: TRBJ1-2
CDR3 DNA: TGCGCCAGCAGCTTTGGGACAGGGGCTTATGGCTACACCTTC
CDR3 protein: CASSFGTGAYGYTF

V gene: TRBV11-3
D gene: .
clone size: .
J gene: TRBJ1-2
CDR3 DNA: TGTGCCAGCAGCTTGGAGCCGGGAGGCTATGGCTACACCTTC
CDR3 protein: CASSLEPGGYGYTF

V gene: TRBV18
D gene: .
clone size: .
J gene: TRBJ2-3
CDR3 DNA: TGTGCCAGCTCACCAACCGGGATAGGCACAGATACGCAGTATTTT
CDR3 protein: CASSPTGIGTDTQYF

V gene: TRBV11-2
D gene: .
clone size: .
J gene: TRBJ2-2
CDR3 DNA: TGTGCCAGCAGCTTAGATCAAGGGCTCACCGGGGAGCTGTTTTTT
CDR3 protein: CASSLDQGLTGELFF

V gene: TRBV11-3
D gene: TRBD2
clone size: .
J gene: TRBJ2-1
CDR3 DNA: TGTGCCAGCAGCTTAGATCCGACGGGAGGGAATGAGCAGTTCTTC
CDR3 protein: CASSLDPTGGNEQFF

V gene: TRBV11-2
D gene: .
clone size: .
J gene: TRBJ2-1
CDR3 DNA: TGTGCCAGCAGCTTAGATTCCCTAGGTAAAAATGAGCAGTTCTTC
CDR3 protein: CASSLDSLGKNEQFF

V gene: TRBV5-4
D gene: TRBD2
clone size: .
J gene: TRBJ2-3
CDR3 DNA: TGTGCCAGCAGCTTGGAGGCGGGAGGGCAGAGAGATACGCAGTATTTT
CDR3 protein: CASSLEAGGQRDTQYF

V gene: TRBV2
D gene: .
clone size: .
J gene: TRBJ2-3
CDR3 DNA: TGTGCCAGCAGCCCCTCAGGTACTGTGCAGTATTTT
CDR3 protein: CASSPSGTVQYF

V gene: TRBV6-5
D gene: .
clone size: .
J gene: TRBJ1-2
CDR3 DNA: TGTGCCAGCAGTTCTCACGGGGTGGGCTATGGCTACACCTTC
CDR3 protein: CASSSHGVGYGYTF

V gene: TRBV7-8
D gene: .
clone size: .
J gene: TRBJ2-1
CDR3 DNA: TGTGCCAGCAGCTTATCAGCTAGAGGCAATGAGCAGTTCTTC
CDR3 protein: CASSLSARGNEQFF

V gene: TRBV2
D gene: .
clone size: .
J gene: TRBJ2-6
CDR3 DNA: TGTGCCAGCAGATTAGGGGGGGACTCTGGGGCCAACGTCCTGACTTTC
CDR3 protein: CASRLGGDSGANVLTF

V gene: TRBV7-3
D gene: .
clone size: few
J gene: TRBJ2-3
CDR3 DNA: TGTGCCAGCAGCCGGGGCCCCACAGATACGCAGTATTTT
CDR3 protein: CASSRGPTDTQYF

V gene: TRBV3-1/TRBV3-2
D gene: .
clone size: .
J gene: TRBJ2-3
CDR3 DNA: TGTGCCAGCAGCCCTATGGCGCGAGAAGGCGCAGATACGCAGTATTTT
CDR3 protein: CASSPMAREGADTQYF

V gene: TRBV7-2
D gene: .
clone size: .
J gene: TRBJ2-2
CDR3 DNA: TGTGCCAGCAGGACAATGACCGGGGAGCTGTTTTTT
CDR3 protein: CASRTMTGELFF

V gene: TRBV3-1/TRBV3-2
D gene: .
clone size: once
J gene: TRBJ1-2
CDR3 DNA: TGTGCCAGCAGCCAATTTGGGGCGGGGGGGATAATTTTATATGGCTACACCTTC
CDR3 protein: CASSQFGAGGIILYGYTF

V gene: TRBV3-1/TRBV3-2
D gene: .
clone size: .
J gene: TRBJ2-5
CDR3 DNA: TGTGCCAGCAGCCCCGGTACGGGACTCCCAAGAGAGACCCAGTACTTC
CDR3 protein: CASSPGTGLPRETQYF

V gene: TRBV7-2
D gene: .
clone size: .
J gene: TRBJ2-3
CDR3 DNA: TGTGCCAGCAGCTTAGAAATAGGGTCAGATACGCAGTATTTT
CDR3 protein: CASSLEIGSDTQYF

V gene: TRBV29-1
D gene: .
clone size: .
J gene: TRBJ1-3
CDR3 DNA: TGCAGCGTAGGGGGGCAGGCGGGAAACACCATATATTTT
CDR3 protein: CSVGGQAGNTIYF

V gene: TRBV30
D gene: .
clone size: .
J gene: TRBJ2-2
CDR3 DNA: TGTGCCTGGAGTGTAAATAGCGGGAACACCGGGGAGCTGTTTTTT
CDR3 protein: CAWSVNSGNTGELFF

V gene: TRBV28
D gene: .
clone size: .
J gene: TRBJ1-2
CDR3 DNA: TGTGCCAGCAGTTTATCGGGGCTTGGCTATGGCTACACCTTC
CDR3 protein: CASSLSGLGYGYTF

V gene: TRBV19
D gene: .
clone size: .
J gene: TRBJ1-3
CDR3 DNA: TGTGCCAGTAGTATTACAGCTACCAGCTCTGGAAACACCATATATTTT
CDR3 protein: CASSITATSSGNTIYF

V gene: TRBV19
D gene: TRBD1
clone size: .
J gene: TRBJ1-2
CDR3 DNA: TGTGCCAGTAGTCTGAGACAGGGGTCCTATGGCTACACCTTC
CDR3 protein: CASSLRQGSYGYTF

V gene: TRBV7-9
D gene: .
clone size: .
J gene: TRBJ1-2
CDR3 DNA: TGTGCCAGCACCCTACCCCCTGGACCGCCCACCTTC
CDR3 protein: CASTLPPGPPTF

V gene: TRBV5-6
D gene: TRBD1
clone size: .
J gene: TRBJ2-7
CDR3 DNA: TGTGCCAGCAGCTTAACAGGGGGCGGTGAGGGTAAGCAGTACTTC
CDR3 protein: CASSLTGGGEGKQYF

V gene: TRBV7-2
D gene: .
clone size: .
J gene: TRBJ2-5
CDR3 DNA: TGTGCCAGCAGCCCCCGGGACTGGAGGGGGTCCCAGTACTTC
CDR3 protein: CASSPRDWRGSQYF

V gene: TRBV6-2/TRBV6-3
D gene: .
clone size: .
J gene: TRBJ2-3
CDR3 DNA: TGTGCCAGCAGTTCCCGCGGGGTGGTAGATACGCAGTATTTT
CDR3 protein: CASSSRGVVDTQYF

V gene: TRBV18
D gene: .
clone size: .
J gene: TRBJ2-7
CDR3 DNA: TGTGCCAGCTCACCTGCCCTGGGGAGCTCCTACGAGCAGTACTTC
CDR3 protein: CASSPALGSSYEQYF

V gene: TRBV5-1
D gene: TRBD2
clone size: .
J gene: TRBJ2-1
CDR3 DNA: TGCGCCAGCAGCCCCGGGGGGGGGTTGGGAGAGTTCTTC
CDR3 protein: CASSPGGGLGEFF

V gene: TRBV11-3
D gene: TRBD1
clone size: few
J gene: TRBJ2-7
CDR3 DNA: TGTGCCAGCAGCCAGGGGGGACAGGGGGCCGACGAGCAGTACTTC
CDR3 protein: CASSQGGQGADEQYF

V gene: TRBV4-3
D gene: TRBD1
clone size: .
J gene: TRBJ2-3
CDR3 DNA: TGCGCCAGCAGCCTGACTGGACAGGGGGTTTCAGATACGCAGTATTTT
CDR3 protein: CASSLTGQGVSDTQYF

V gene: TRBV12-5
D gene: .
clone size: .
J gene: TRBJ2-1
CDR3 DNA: TGTGCTAGTGGTTTGGGAAGGGACACAGCATCCTACAATGAGCAGTTCTTC
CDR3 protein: CASGLGRDTASYNEQFF

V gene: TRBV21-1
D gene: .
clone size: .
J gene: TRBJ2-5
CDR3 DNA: TGTGCCAGCAGCAAAGCGATGCAACAAGAGACCCAGTACTTC
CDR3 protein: CASSKAMQQETQYF

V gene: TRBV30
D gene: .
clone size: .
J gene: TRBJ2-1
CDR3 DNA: TGTGCCTGGAGTAGGACAGTGTCAAATGAGCAGTTCTTC
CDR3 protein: CAWSRTVSNEQFF

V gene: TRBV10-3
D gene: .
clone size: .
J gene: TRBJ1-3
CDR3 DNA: TGTGCCATCAGTCCCGCTTCCGGGCACACCATATATTTT
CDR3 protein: CAISPASGHTIYF

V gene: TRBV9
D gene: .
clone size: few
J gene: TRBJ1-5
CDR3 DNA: TGTGCCAGCAGCGTAGGGGGACCCAATCAGCCCCAGCATTTT
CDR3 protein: CASSVGGPNQPQHF

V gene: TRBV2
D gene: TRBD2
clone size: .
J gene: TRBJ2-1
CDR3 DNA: TGTGCCAGCACCCCCGGGACTAGCGGCAATGAGCAGTTCTTC
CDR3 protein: CASTPGTSGNEQFF

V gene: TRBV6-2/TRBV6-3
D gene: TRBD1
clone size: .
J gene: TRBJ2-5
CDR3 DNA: TGTGCCAGCAGTTATGGACAGGCCGCAAAGACCCAGTACTTC
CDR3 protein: CASSYGQAAKTQYF

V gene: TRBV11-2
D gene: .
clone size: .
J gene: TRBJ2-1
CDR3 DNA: TGTGCCAGCAGCTTAGAGGTTAGCAGGCAGTTCTTC
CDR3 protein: CASSLEVSRQFF

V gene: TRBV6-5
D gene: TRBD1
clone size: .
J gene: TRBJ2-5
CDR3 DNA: TGTGCCAGCGCACGGGACAGGTATGAAGAGACCCAGTACTTC
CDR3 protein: CASARDRYEETQYF

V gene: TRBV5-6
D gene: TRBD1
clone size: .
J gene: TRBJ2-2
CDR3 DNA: TGTGCCAGCAGCTGGCGACAGGGTTGGACCGGGGAGCTGTTTTTT
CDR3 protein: CASSWRQGWTGELFF

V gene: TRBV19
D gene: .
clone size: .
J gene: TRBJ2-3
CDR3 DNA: TGTGCCAGTAGTCCCGGGACTGGGGGATTCGATACGCAGTATTTT
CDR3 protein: CASSPGTGGFDTQYF